These 20 T cell receptor beta chains came from one sample sequenced in a study of T cells expressing NK-cell markers. TCRdb re-called the 5' RACE reads; one entry per CDR3 protein, DNA not given. Its table records fewer than 400,000 distinct CDR3 sequences. Material for sequencing was blood T cells: a sorted CD56 or NKG2C T cell subset, CD4+ or CD8+ T cells, or bulk PBMC T cells (not recorded which). Receptors originate from a man aged 18 to 69 in good health.

The chain combines TRBV6-2 or TRBV6-3 with TRBJ1-1; TCRdb returns TRBD1, unconfirmable since there is no DNA. The CDR3 is 15 amino acids. The germline V gene has CDR1 MNHEY and CDR2 SVGEGT. The CDR3 here is CASSSPGGRGTEAFF.

The CDR3 sequence: CSVGGGRWELGAKNIQYF. V gene TRBV29-1 combines with J gene TRBJ2-4; there is no DNA to check the TCRdb D call of TRBD2. CDR3 length: 18 residues. Germline V gene data show CDR1 as SQVTM and CDR2 as ANQGSEA. Full variable domain (outside the CDR3, taken from reference TRBV29-1 and TRBJ2-4): SAVISQKPSRDICQRGTSLTIQCQVDSQVTMMFWYRQQPGQSLTLIATANQGSEATYESGFVIDKFPISRPNLTFSTLTVSNMSPEDSSIYLCSVGGGRWELGAKNIQYFGAGTRLSVL.

The V gene is TRBV20-1, the J gene TRBJ1-5; TCRdb designates TRBD1, a call that cannot be tested without DNA. The CDR3 has 15 amino acids. Germline values: CDR1 DFQATT, CDR2 SNEGSKA (reference sequence). CDR3 protein: CSASPQALRNQPQHF.

The chain uses TRBV9 and TRBJ2-7. The CDR3 covers 15 residues. Germline CDR1 SGDLS, CDR2 YYNGEE. CDR3: CASSVATGNNYEQYF.

The chain carries TRBV5-1 and TRBJ2-4. Germline V CDR1 and CDR2: SGHRS, YFSETQ. The length of the CDR3 is 14 residues. This chain's CDR3 is CASSLDILENIQYF.

The chain has TRBV9 and TRBJ2-1; TCRdb indicates TRBD2, and absent DNA this call remains unverified. The CDR3 contains 16 residues. Looked up from germline, CDR1 is SGDLS and CDR2 is YYNGEE. The CDR3 sequence: CASSVAGGGSYNEQFF.

J is TRBJ1-2 and V is TRBV20-1; no DNA is available, so the TRBD1 call from TCRdb remains unchecked. The CDR3 runs to 13 residues. The germline V gene has CDR1 DFQATT and CDR2 SNEGSKA (reference sequence). This chain's CDR3 is CSARDSGDRGYTF.

The CDR3 is CASSPQSHYGYTF. V usage is TRBV12-3 or TRBV12-4 and J usage is TRBJ1-2; the TRBD1 assignment by TCRdb is unverifiable without DNA. The CDR3 runs to 13 residues.

The chain employs TRBV12-3 or TRBV12-4 and TRBJ1-2; TCRdb proposes TRBD1, but this gene call is untestable without DNA. The CDR3 sequence is 17 residues long. The CDR3 sequence is CASSERQAGFSNYGYTF.

V and J are TRBV5-6 and TRBJ2-1; TCRdb lists TRBD2, though no DNA is available to test this call. This CDR3 has 13 residues. Germline V gene sequence: CDR1 SGHDT, CDR2 YYEEEE. The CDR3 sequence is CASSSLSSAEQFF.

The chain links TRBV6-1 to TRBJ1-2; TCRdb gives TRBD1 as the D gene, but with no DNA this cannot be confirmed. The CDR3 has 12 residues. The germline V gene has CDR1 MNHNS and CDR2 SASEGT. The CDR3 sequence: CASKNRLYGYTF.

The chain employs TRBV19 and TRBJ2-1; there is no DNA to check the TCRdb D call of TRBD1. The CDR3 is 16 residues long. Germline V gene sequence: CDR1 LNHDA, CDR2 SQIVND (reference sequence). The CDR3: CASSRSHRSSYNEQFF. Full variable domain (rest looked up from reference TRBV19 and TRBJ2-1): DGGITQSPKYLFRKEGQNVTLSCEQNLNHDAMYWYRQDPGQGLRLIYYSQIVNDFQKGDIAEGYSVSREKKESFPLTVTSAQKNPTAFYLCASSRSHRSSYNEQFFGPGTRLTVL.

The chain couples TRBV29-1 to TRBJ2-7; TCRdb's D gene call, TRBD2, goes unchecked for lack of DNA. The CDR3 length is 12 residues. CDR1 is SQVTM, CDR2 ANQGSEA, per germline. The CDR3 region is CSVSYGRREQYF.

The V and J genes are TRBV7-9 and TRBJ1-1; TCRdb picks TRBD1, but there is no DNA to check that call. Germline assignment: CDR1 SEHNR and CDR2 FQNEAQ (reference sequence). This CDR3 region has 15 residues. The CDR3 loop is CASSPKGGEDTEAFF.

The chain recombines TRBV11-2 with TRBJ2-1; the TCRdb D gene call, TRBD2, has no DNA to confirm it. CDR1 and CDR2 from the germline V gene are SGHAT and FQNNGV. This CDR3 has 19 amino acids. Here the CDR3 reads CASSPRRAGGKSSYNEQFF. Drawing the rest from reference TRBV11-2 and TRBJ2-1, the complete variable domain is EAGVAQSPRYKIIEKRQSVAFWCNPISGHATLYWYQQILGQGPKLLIQFQNNGVVDDSQLPKDRFSAERLKGVDSTLKIQPAKLEDSAVYLCASSPRRAGGKSSYNEQFFGPGTRLTVL.

CDR3 sequence reads: CAWSVLGQGAREQYF. The chain has TRBV30 and TRBJ2-7; TCRdb proposes TRBD1, but this gene call is untestable without DNA. Germline assignment: CDR1 GTSNPN and CDR2 SVGIG (reference sequence). The CDR3 totals 15 residues.

The chain has TRBV10-3 and TRBJ2-3; TCRdb's D gene call, TRBD1, goes unchecked for lack of DNA. CDR1 and CDR2 (germline): ENHRY, SYGVKD. The CDR3 has 18 amino acids. The CDR3 reads CAISDQGMKKRTTDTQYF.

The V and J genes are TRBV18 and TRBJ2-3. This CDR3 has 17 residues. From germline, CDR1 is KGHSH and CDR2 LQKENI. The CDR3 loop is CASSPRPSAFSTDTQYF.

The genes are TRBV20-1 and TRBJ1-5; with no DNA, the TCRdb D assignment of TRBD1 cannot be verified. This CDR3 has 15 amino acids. In germline, CDR1 is DFQATT, CDR2 SNEGSKA (reference sequence). This CDR3 is CSARAGRGVNQPQHF.

The chain uses TRBV27 and TRBJ2-7; the D call of TRBD1 rests on TCRdb alone, since no DNA is present to check it. The germline V gene has CDR1 MNHEY and CDR2 SMNVEV (reference sequence). The CDR3 is made up of 15 amino acids. The CDR3 loop is CASSHPHDRGQEQYF.